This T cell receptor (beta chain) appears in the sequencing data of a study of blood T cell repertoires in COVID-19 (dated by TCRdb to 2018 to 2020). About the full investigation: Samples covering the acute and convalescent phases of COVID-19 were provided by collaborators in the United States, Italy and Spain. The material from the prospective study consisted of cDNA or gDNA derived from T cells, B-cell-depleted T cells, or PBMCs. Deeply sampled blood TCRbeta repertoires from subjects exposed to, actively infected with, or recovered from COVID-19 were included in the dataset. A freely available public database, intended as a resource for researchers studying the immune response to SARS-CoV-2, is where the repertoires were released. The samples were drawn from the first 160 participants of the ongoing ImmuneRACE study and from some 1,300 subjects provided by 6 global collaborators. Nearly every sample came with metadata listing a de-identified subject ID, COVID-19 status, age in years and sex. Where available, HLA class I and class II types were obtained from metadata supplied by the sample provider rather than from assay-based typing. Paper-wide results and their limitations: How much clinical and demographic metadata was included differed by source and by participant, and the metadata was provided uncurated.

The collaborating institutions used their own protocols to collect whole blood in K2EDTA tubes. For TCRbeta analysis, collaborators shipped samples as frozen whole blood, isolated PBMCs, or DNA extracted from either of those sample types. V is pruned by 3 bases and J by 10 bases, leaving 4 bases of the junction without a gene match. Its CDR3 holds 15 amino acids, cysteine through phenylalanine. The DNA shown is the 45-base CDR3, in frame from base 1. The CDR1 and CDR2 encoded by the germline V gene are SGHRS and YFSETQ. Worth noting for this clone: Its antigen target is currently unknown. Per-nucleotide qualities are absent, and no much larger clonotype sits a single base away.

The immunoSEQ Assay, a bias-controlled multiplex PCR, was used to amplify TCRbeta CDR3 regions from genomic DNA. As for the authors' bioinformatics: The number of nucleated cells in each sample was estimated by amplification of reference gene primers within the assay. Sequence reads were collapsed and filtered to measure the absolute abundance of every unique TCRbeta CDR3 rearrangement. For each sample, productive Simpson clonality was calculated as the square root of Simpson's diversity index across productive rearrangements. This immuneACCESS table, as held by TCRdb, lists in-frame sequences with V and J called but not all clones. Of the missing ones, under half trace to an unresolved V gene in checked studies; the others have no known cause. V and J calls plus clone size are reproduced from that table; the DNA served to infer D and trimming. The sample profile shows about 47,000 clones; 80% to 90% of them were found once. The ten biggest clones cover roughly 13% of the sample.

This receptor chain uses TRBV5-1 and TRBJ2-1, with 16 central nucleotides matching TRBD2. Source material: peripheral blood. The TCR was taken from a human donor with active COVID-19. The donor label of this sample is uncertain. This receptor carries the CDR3 CASSSGTSGGVEQFF. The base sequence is TGCGCCAGCAGCTCCGGGACTAGCGGGGGGGTCGAGCAGTTCTTC.